Shown below are 26 T cell receptor beta chains from a single sample sequenced in a study of T cell responses to AZD1222 COVID-19 vaccine. Produced via immunoSEQ multiplex PCR; TCRdb's table is partial and in-frame only. The sample includes tens of thousands of clones, about nine tenths of them seen just once. The sample was peripheral blood, taken 28 days after the second AZD1222 dose. The receptors derive from an adult who received the AZD1222 COVID-19 vaccine.

The chain has TRBV19 and TRBJ2-7; 10 bases are a match to TRBD1. V dropped 7 bases and J dropped 3; count of bases not matched to a gene: 9. The CDR3 contains 15 residues. In germline, CDR1 is LNHDA, CDR2 SQIVND (reference sequence). The CDR3 loop reads CASTLGQGSLYEQYF. CDR3 sequence (DNA): TGTGCCAGTACCCTGGGACAGGGGTCCCTCTACGAGCAGTACTTC.

This chain connects TRBV6-1 to TRBJ2-1; 8 bases line up with TRBD1. With 4 bases clipped from V and 5 bases from J, the junction kept 13 bases outside the gene matches. CDR3 length equals 17 residues. The V gene's germline CDR1 is MNHNS and CDR2 SASEGT. The CDR3 loop is CASSVTQGVVRNNEQFF. As DNA, the CDR3 is TGTGCCAGCAGTGTAACACAGGGGGTGGTTCGTAACAATGAGCAGTTCTTC.

V is TRBV10-3 and J is TRBJ2-1, with D uncertain. The CDR3 sequence is 13 residues long. Germline assignment: CDR1 ENHRY and CDR2 SYGVKD. V was clipped by 2 bases and J by 6 bases, with 8 bases between them. CDR3 loop: CAISEELINEQFF. The CDR3 DNA reads as TGTGCCATCAGTGAGGAACTAATCAATGAGCAGTTCTTC.

This rearrangement joins TRBV7-8 to TRBJ1-1, with D possibly being TRBD1 (6 bases). Per the germline V gene, CDR1 is SGHVS and CDR2 is FQNEAQ. Trimming stripped 4 bases from V and 3 bases from J, with 15 bases between. The CDR3 length is 15 residues. DNA for the CDR3: TGTGCCAGCAGCTGGATAGGGGGTGGATACACTGAAGCTTTCTTT. This encodes CASSWIGGGYTEAFF.

V usage is TRBV12-3 or TRBV12-4 and J usage is TRBJ2-1, with 8 positions matching TRBD2. Germline trimming cut 7 bases from V and 15 bases from J; bases unmatched to any gene: 14. The CDR3 extends over 13 amino acids. The CDR3 spells CASIGTRRESLFF. The CDR3 DNA reads TGTGCCAGCATCGGGACTAGGCGGGAGTCGCTGTTCTTC.

The J gene is TRBJ2-1, the V gene TRBV6-5; TRBD2 agrees at 8 bases. Germline CDR1 MNHEY, CDR2 SVGAGI. CDR3 length: 16 residues. With 3 bases clipped from V and 6 bases from J, the junction kept 10 bases outside the gene matches. The DNA for the CDR3 is TGTGCCAGCAGTTATCAGCAGCGGGAGCCTTTCAATGAGCAGTTCTTC. Encoded protein: CASSYQQREPFNEQFF.

The chain has TRBV14 and TRBJ1-3; perhaps TRBD1 as D (5 bases). Deletions cut 4 bases from V and 7 bases from J, with 5 bases between. The CDR3 extends over 11 amino acids. Germline values: CDR1 SGHDN, CDR2 FVKESK. CDR3 bases: TGTGCCAGCAGCCCAGGGAACACCATATATTTT. Translation gives CASSPGNTIYF.

V usage is TRBV11-1 and J usage is TRBJ1-1; a weak D match, TRBD1 (6 bases). This CDR3 region has 12 residues. The germline V gene encodes CDR1 SGHAT and CDR2 FQDESV (reference sequence). Trimming took 5 bases from V and 4 from J, leaving 8 bases between them. The CDR3 DNA sequence: TGTGCCAGCAGCCGGGGGCGCACTGAAGCTTTCTTT. Residues: CASSRGRTEAFF.

This chain connects TRBV2 to TRBJ1-2, with D maybe TRBD1 (5 bases). Germline CDR1 is SNHLY and CDR2 is FYNNEI. V shed 5 bases and J shed 6 bases, with 13 bases lying between them. CDR3 length: 13 residues. CDR3: CASSKTQGDGYTF. DNA for the CDR3: TGTGCCAGCAGTAAAACGCAGGGAGATGGCTACACCTTC.

The chain uses TRBV29-1 and TRBJ2-1; TRBD2 matches 7 bases. V lost 4 bases, J lost 9 bases, and 3 bases stayed unmatched. CDR3 length: 11 amino acids. Germline V lookup: CDR1 SQVTM, CDR2 ANQGSEA. The CDR3 is CSVAREGEQFF. CDR3 coding DNA: TGCAGCGTTGCCAGGGAGGGTGAGCAGTTCTTC.

This chain uses TRBV7-3 with TRBJ2-1, with a possible D match to TRBD2 (5 bases). CDR1 SGHTA and CDR2 FQGTGA come from the germline V gene. This CDR3 has 13 amino acids. Trimming stripped 2 bases from V and 8 bases from J, with 10 bases between. The DNA for the CDR3 is TGTGCCAGCAGCTTAGGGCTAGCCGATGAGCAGTTCTTC. Its translation: CASSLGLADEQFF.

The chain combines TRBV19 with TRBJ2-7; 7 nucleotides line up with TRBD1. Germline CDR1 reads LNHDA; CDR2 reads SQIVND (reference sequence). The CDR3 is 14 residues long. Trimming cost V 5 bases and J 2 bases; bases outside gene matches: 6. The CDR3 region has the DNA TGTGCCAGTAGTCGGTACAGGGGTCCCTACGAGCAGTACTTC. As protein: CASSRYRGPYEQYF.

The chain carries TRBV5-5 and TRBJ1-2; 9 nucleotides agree with TRBD1. With 0 bases clipped from V and 4 bases from J, the junction kept 10 bases outside the gene matches. The germline CDR1 and CDR2 sequences are SGHKS and YYEKEE (reference sequence). The CDR3 loop spans 17 amino acids. The chain's CDR3 is CASSLGLPGQGGYGYTF. The CDR3 nucleotides are TGTGCCAGCAGCTTGGGCCTCCCGGGACAGGGTGGCTATGGCTACACCTTC.

Note on this clone: Other DNA sequences of this sample code for an identical CDR3. The chain employs TRBV27 and TRBJ1-2; 7 bases map to TRBD1. Germline trimming cut 6 bases from V and 5 bases from J; bases unmatched to any gene: 3. The germline gives CDR1 MNHEY, CDR2 SMNVEV (reference sequence). The CDR3 has 12 residues. In nucleotides, the CDR3 is TGTGCCAGCAGCCCACAGGGGTATGGCTACACCTTC. The encoded protein is CASSPQGYGYTF.

Only one count was recorded for this clone. The rearrangement links TRBV4-1 to TRBJ1-2, with D perhaps matching TRBD1 (6 bases). The V gene's germline CDR1 is MGHRA and CDR2 YSYEKL. CDR3 length: 16 residues. Trimming stripped 0 bases from V and 4 bases from J, with 15 bases between. CDR3 sequence: CASSQDKAGHRYGYTF. The CDR3, as DNA: TGCGCCAGCAGCCAAGATAAGGCGGGACACCGCTATGGCTACACCTTC.

The J gene is TRBJ1-2, the V gene TRBV3-1 (or the pseudogene TRBV3-2), with 7 bases fitting TRBD1. Germline assignment: CDR1 LGHDT and CDR2 YNNKEL (reference sequence). The CDR3 totals 14 residues. The V segment lost 5 bases and the J segment 8 bases; nucleotides outside the gene matches: 11. The CDR3 loop is CASSLKGAVGGYTF. For the CDR3, the DNA is TGTGCCAGCAGCTTGAAGGGGGCGGTGGGGGGCTACACCTTC.

Here the CDR3 reads CASSRMLTYEQYF. CDR3 DNA: TGCGCCAGCAGTCGGATGTTAACCTACGAGCAGTACTTC. The chain joins TRBV23-1 to TRBJ2-7; D is ambiguous. TRBV23-1 is filed as an ORF, its function uncertain. V dropped 4 bases and J dropped 2 bases, with 9 bases sitting between them. This CDR3 has 13 residues.

This chain uses TRBV30 with TRBJ2-1; D unclear. Germline V gene sequence: CDR1 GTSNPN, CDR2 SVGIG (reference sequence). The CDR3 totals 13 residues. Trimming cost V 2 bases and J 4 bases, with 9 bases left between them. CDR3 coding DNA: TGTGCCTGGAGTATACAAACGTACAATGAGCAGTTCTTC. As protein: CAWSIQTYNEQFF.

The genes are TRBV10-2 and TRBJ1-1, with D possibly being TRBD1 (6 bases). Germline V CDR1 and CDR2: WSHSY, SAAADI. This CDR3 has 14 amino acids. The germline V and J ends were trimmed by 7 bases and 8 bases, with 20 bases remaining between them. In nucleotides, the CDR3 is TGCGCCAGCAAGTATTCGGACCCAAGGGGGGAAGCTTTCTTT. This translates into CASKYSDPRGEAFF.

This clone was found a few times. This chain links TRBV25-1 with TRBJ2-7; D not certain. The CDR3 covers 13 residues. Germline V gene lookup returns CDR1 MGHDK and CDR2 SYGVNS. Trimming pared 0 bases from V and 7 bases from J, leaving 10 bases between. CDR3 in amino acids: CASSEYGTVEQYF. In DNA form, the CDR3 reads TGTGCCAGCAGTGAATACGGCACGGTAGAGCAGTACTTC.

A single count supports this clone. This chain uses TRBV27 with TRBJ1-5, with 9 bases that match TRBD1. The germline CDR1 and CDR2 sequences are MNHEY and SMNVEV (reference sequence). The CDR3 spans 16 residues. Trimming removed 3 bases from V and 1 base from J; junction bases left unmatched: 4. CDR3 sequence: CASSLTGGMSNQPQHF. CDR3 sequence (DNA): TGTGCCAGCAGTTTGACAGGGGGGATGAGCAATCAGCCCCAGCATTTT.

The rearrangement links TRBV11-2 to TRBJ1-2; D ambiguous. The CDR3 totals 15 residues. CDR1 and CDR2 from the germline V gene are SGHAT and FQNNGV. The V gene lost 7 bases and the J gene lost 1 base, with 16 bases spanning the gap. The CDR3 protein is CASNPDRTFNYGYTF. CDR3 nucleotides: TGTGCCAGCAACCCAGATAGGACTTTTAACTATGGCTACACCTTC. Based on the CDR3 plus reference TRBV11-2 and TRBJ1-2, the full variable domain is EAGVAQSPRYKIIEKRQSVAFWCNPISGHATLYWYQQILGQGPKLLIQFQNNGVVDDSQLPKDRFSAERLKGVDSTLKIQPAKLEDSAVYLCASNPDRTFNYGYTFGSGTRLTVV.

The chain carries TRBV9 and TRBJ2-2, with D possibly being TRBD2 (6 bases). Trimming stripped 3 bases from V and 1 base from J, with 10 bases between. Looked up from germline, CDR1 is SGDLS and CDR2 is YYNGEE. This CDR3 has 15 amino acids. CDR3: CASSAGTWNTGELFF. The CDR3 bases are TGTGCCAGCAGCGCCGGGACTTGGAACACCGGGGAGCTGTTTTTT.

This chain joins TRBV7-2 and TRBJ2-3; D is uncertain. The germline V gene has CDR1 SGHTA and CDR2 FQGNSA. Trimming took off 5 bases at V and 2 bases at J, with 14 bases between the two ends. The CDR3 extends over 15 amino acids. This CDR3 is CASSATWPYTDTQYF. As DNA, the CDR3 is TGTGCCAGCAGCGCGACATGGCCCTACACAGATACGCAGTATTTT.

J is TRBJ1-2 and V is TRBV6-9; tentatively, D is TRBD1 (5 bases). CDR1 is MNHGY and CDR2 is SVAAGI in the germline V gene. The CDR3 has 10 amino acids. Deletions cut 10 bases from V and 7 bases from J, with 10 bases between. CDR3 coding DNA: TGTGCCATCCCAGGGTTTGGCTACACCTTC. This encodes CAIPGFGYTF.

This clone was seen just once. The chain employs TRBV5-1 and TRBJ2-1, with TRBD2 matching over 14 bases. J lost 5 bases, V lost 3 bases, and 4 bases had no gene match. CDR3 length equals 16 residues. The V gene's germline CDR1 is SGHRS and CDR2 YFSETQ. In DNA form, the CDR3 reads TGCGCCAGCAGCTCCCGACTAGCGGGAGGGGACAATGAGCAGTTCTTC. Translated: CASSSRLAGGDNEQFF.